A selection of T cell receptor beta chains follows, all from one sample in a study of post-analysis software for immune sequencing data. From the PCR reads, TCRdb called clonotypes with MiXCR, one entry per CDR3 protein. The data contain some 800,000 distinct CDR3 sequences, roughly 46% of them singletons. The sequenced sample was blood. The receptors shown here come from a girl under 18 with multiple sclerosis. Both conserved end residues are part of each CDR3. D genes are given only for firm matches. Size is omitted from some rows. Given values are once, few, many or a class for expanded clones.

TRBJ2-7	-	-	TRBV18	TGTGCCAGCTCACCGGGCCACCTCTACGAGCAGTACTTC	CASSPGHLYEQYF
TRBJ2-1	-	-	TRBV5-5	TGTGCCAGCAGCTTATCCCCTGGGGCCCGAGAGCAGTTCTTC	CASSLSPGAREQFF
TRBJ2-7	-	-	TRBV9	TGTGCTGGCGGGACCGAGCAGTACTTC	CAGGTEQYF
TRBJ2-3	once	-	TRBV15	TGTGCCACCAGCAGAGCCAAGGGATGGGGAGGTCCCACAGATACGCAGTATTTT	CATSRAKGWGGPTDTQYF
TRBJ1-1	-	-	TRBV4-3	TGCGCCAGCAGCCAAGATCTGGCAAGAGCGAACACTGAAGCTTTCTTT	CASSQDLARANTEAFF
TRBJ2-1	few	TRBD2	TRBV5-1	TGCGCCAGCAGCTTGGCCGGGACTAGCGTCAATGAGCAGTTCTTC	CASSLAGTSVNEQFF
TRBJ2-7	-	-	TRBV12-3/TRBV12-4	TGTGCCAGCAGCCCTACCCCCTGGGGGCAGTACTTC	CASSPTPWGQYF
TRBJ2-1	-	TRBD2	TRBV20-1	TGCAGTGCTGGCACTAGCGGGGTTAGCTCCTACAATGAGCAGTTCTTC	CSAGTSGVSSYNEQFF
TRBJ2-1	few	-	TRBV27	TGTGCCAGCAGTTTGTCAGCGAGCAATGAGCAGTTCTTC	CASSLSASNEQFF
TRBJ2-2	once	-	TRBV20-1	TGCAGTGCTAGAGATGGCTCGAGGTTAGCCGGGGAGCTGTTTTTT	CSARDGSRLAGELFF
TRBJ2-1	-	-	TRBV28	TGTGCCAGCAGTTGGCAGGGATGGGCGAGTGAGCAGTTCTTC	CASSWQGWASEQFF
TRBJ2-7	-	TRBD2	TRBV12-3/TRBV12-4	TGTGCCAGCAACACACTAGCGGGAGCTTTAGGCGAGCAGTACTTC	CASNTLAGALGEQYF
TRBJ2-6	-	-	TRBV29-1	TGCAGCGTTGAACCCGGGGCTGGGGCCAACGTCCTGACTTTC	CSVEPGAGANVLTF
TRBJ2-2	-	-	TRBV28	TGTGCCAGCAGTTATCAGCCCCACACCGGGGAGCTGTTTTTT	CASSYQPHTGELFF
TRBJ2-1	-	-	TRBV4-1	TGCGCCAGCAGCCAAGCCCTACCCTACAATGAGCAGTTCTTC	CASSQALPYNEQFF
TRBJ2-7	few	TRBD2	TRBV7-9	TGTGCCAGCAGCCCGACTAGCAACTACGAGCAGTACTTC	CASSPTSNYEQYF
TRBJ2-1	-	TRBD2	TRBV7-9	TGTGCCAGCAGCTACTCCGGGACTAGCGGGACGGATGAGCAGTTCTTC	CASSYSGTSGTDEQFF
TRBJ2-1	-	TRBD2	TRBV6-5	TGTGCCAGCAGCCTTCTAGCGGGAGGGCTCAATGAGCAGTTCTTC	CASSLLAGGLNEQFF
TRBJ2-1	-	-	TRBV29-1	TGCAGCGTTGAATCACAAACGGATGAGCAGTTCTTC	CSVESQTDEQFF
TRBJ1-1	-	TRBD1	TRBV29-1	TGCAGCGTTGATCTGACCCAGGGGGCTGAAGCTTTCTTT	CSVDLTQGAEAFF
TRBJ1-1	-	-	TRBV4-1	TGCGCCAGCAGCCAAGATTCAGGAGAAGGTGAAGCTTTCTTT	CASSQDSGEGEAFF
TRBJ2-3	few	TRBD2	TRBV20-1	TGCAGTGCTGGAGCCCCTGGACTAGCGGGCATAGATACGCAGTATTTT	CSAGAPGLAGIDTQYF
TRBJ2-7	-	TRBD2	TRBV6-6	TGTGCCAGCAGTTATTCCAGCGGGGTCGCGGGCGAGCAGTACTTC	CASSYSSGVAGEQYF
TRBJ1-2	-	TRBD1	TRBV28	TGTGCCAGCAGTTTACACAGGGGACCCACCTATGGCTACACCTTC	CASSLHRGPTYGYTF
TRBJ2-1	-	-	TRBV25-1	TGTGCCAGCAGTCGGGCTCTAGATGGCAATGAGCAGTTCTTC	CASSRALDGNEQFF
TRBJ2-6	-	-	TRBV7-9	TGTGCGAGCGGGTACGGCGGCTCTGGGGCCAACGTCCTGACTTTC	CASGYGGSGANVLTF
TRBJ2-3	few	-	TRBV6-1	TGTGCCAGCAGAAATTGGGGGGCCCTTCGAAGGGCCCTCACAGATACGCAGTATTTT	CASRNWGALRRALTDTQYF
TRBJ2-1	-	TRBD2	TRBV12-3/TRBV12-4	TGTGCCAGCAGTCTTTTGGCTAGCGGGAGGACGAGCTCCTACAATGAGCAGTTCTTC	CASSLLASGRTSSYNEQFF
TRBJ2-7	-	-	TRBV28	TGTGCCAGCAGTTTGTCAGGGGCCCACGAGCAGTACTTC	CASSLSGAHEQYF
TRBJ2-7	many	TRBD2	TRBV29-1	TGCAGCGTTGAAGATCGAGCGGGAGGGCGGGACGAGCAGTACTTC	CSVEDRAGGRDEQYF
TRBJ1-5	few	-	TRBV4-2	TGTGCCAGCAGCCTCGGAGACGGGACACATCAGCCCCAGCATTTT	CASSLGDGTHQPQHF
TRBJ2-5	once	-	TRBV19	TGTGCCAGTAGTATACGAGCTAGCCAAGAGACCCAGTACTTC	CASSIRASQETQYF
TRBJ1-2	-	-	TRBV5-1	TGCGCCAGCAGCTTAGGTCAAAGGAACTATGGCTACACCTTC	CASSLGQRNYGYTF
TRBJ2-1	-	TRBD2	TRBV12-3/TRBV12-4	TGTGCCAGCAGGCAACTAGCGCTTACGTACAATGAGCAGTTCTTC	CASRQLALTYNEQFF
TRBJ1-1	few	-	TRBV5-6	TGTGCCAGCAGCTTGGAGAGATCCGGTGAAGCTTTCTTT	CASSLERSGEAFF
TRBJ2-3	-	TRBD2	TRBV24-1	TGTGCCACCAGTGGGGGACTACAGCGGGAGGGCACAGATACGCAGTATTTT	CATSGGLQREGTDTQYF
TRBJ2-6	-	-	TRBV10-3	TGTGCCATCAGTGGGGCAGGGGACCGCTCTGGGGCCAACGTCCTGACTTTC	CAISGAGDRSGANVLTF
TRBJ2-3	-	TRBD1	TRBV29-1	TGCAGCGTTGAGGCTGACAGGGCAACAGGTACGCAGTATTTT	CSVEADRATGTQYF
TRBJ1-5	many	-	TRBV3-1	TGTGCCAGCAGCCAAACCCGCAATCAGCCCCAGCATTTT	CASSQTRNQPQHF
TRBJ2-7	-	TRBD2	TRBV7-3	TGTGCCAGCAGCCTCCACCCGGGGGGTGGTTACGAGCAGTACTTC	CASSLHPGGGYEQYF
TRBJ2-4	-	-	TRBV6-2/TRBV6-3	TGTGCCAGCAGTTACTCTGAGGTAGCCAAAAACATTCAGTACTTC	CASSYSEVAKNIQYF
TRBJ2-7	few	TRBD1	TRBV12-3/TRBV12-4	TGTGCCAGCAGTTATGGGGACAGGGGCTACGAGCAGTACTTC	CASSYGDRGYEQYF
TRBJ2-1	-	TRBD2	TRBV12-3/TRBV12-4	TGTGCCAGCAGTTTATCCCTCAGCGGGAGTGGCAATGAGCAGTTCTTC	CASSLSLSGSGNEQFF
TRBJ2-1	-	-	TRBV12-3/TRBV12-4	TGTGCCAGCAGTCAGGGTAAAGGCAATGAGCAGTTCTTC	CASSQGKGNEQFF